The table lists the clone carrying this TCR beta chain with a few counts. The antigen is undetermined. This sample is drawn from a study of response to subunit inactivated influenza vaccine. Germline CDR1 reads SGHRS; CDR2 reads YFSETQ. The junction had 3 bases not matched to a gene; V was cut back by 1 base and J by 4 bases. The CDR3 consists of 14 residues. Study findings and constraints: With each seasonal influenza vaccination, the authors suggested, few new T cells are recruited.

TCRdb re-derived calls from the RT-PCR reads in MiXCR, one entry per CDR3 protein. Of hundreds of thousands of distinct CDR3 sequences detected, 15% to 18% appear once; the ten largest clones hold roughly 12%. The V call is TRBV5-1, the J call TRBJ1-2; 8 positions match TRBD1. The sequence was obtained from a man aged 50 or older who received an inactivated influenza vaccine. The material was PBMCs from blood, obtained about 11 days after vaccination. The CDR3 is CASSLWDRSYGYTF. The DNA of the CDR3 is TGCGCCAGCAGCTTGTGGGACAGGTCCTATGGCTACACCTTC.